The next 9 T cell receptor beta chains were all read from a single sample in a study of a mutant IDH1 vaccine in newly diagnosed glioma. Their antigens remain unidentified. As for time point: week 35, safety follow-up. A 20-mer mutant IDH1 peptide at 300 ug was injected subcutaneously with topical imiquimod. Sequenced by immunoSEQ multiplex PCR; TCRdb stores in-frame clones only, minus some. The top ten clones hold around 2% of a sample with about 50,000 clones, 85% to 95% of them seen once. The source was PBMCs, collected from a glioma patient whose treatment included an IDH1 peptide vaccine. These receptors originate from a man aged 50 or older with glioma.

The chain recombines TRBV7-9 with TRBJ2-1; 11 bases are a match to TRBD2. Per the germline V gene, CDR1 is SEHNR and CDR2 is FQNEAQ (reference sequence). Trimming at V came to 3 bases and at J to 7 bases, leaving 2 bases not matched to a gene. This CDR3 comprises 14 residues. CDR3 residues: CASSLTSGTNEQFF. In DNA, the CDR3 is TGTGCCAGCAGCTTGACTAGCGGGACAAATGAGCAGTTCTTC.

The chain employs TRBV20-1 and TRBJ1-2; 7 positions match TRBD1. CDR3 length: 11 amino acids. The V and J ends lost 3 bases and 7 bases, in that order; junction bases with no gene match: 2. The germline V gene encodes CDR1 DFQATT and CDR2 SNEGSKA (reference sequence). CDR3 in DNA: TGCAGTGCTAGGGGGGACAGTGGCTACACCTTC. Encoded protein: CSARGDSGYTF.

The table lists this clone with a count of one. The chain couples TRBV25-1 to TRBJ2-7; 10 bases are a match to TRBD1. Germline loops: CDR1 MGHDK, CDR2 SYGVNS. The CDR3 is made up of 15 amino acids. V lost 3 bases, J lost 2 bases, and 4 bases stayed unmatched. CDR3 in amino acids: CASSDPGTGAYEQYF. The CDR3 DNA sequence: TGTGCCAGCAGTGACCCCGGGACAGGGGCCTACGAGCAGTACTTC.

V usage is TRBV27 and J usage is TRBJ2-2; TRBD1 might be the D (5 bases). Germline lookup yields CDR1 MNHEY and CDR2 SMNVEV (reference sequence). The V end lost 1 base, the J end lost 5 bases, and 14 bases lay between the germline ends. The CDR3 runs 16 residues. Here the CDR3 reads CASSLWGSLATGELFF. The CDR3 region has the DNA TGTGCCAGCAGTTTATGGGGCAGCTTAGCTACCGGGGAGCTGTTTTTT.

The chain carries TRBV6-5 and TRBJ1-1; 7 bases line up with TRBD1. The germline V gene encodes CDR1 MNHEY and CDR2 SVGAGI. V was clipped by 4 bases and J by 4 bases; unmatched bases: 12. The CDR3 contains 16 residues. Here the CDR3 reads CASSWLQGRRPTEAFF. The CDR3 DNA follows: TGTGCCAGCAGTTGGTTACAGGGGAGGCGACCCACTGAAGCTTTCTTT.

The rearrangement joins TRBV7-6 to TRBJ2-7, with D tentatively TRBD1 (5 bases). This CDR3 has 14 amino acids. Germline V lookup: CDR1 SGHVS, CDR2 FNYEAQ. The ends were cut back, 5 bases at V and 0 bases at J, with 11 bases in the middle. The CDR3 nucleotides are TGTGCCAGCAGCGAGACAGTATACTCCTACGAGCAGTACTTC. Amino acids: CASSETVYSYEQYF. Supplemented by reference TRBV7-6 and TRBJ2-7, the full variable domain reads GAGVSQSPRYKVTKRGQDVALRCDPISGHVSLYWYRQALGQGPEFLTYFNYEAQQDKSGLPNDRFSAERPEGSISTLTIQRTEQRDSAMYRCASSETVYSYEQYFGPGTRLTVT.

The chain uses TRBV20-1 and TRBJ2-1; D gene unclear. There are 11 residues in the CDR3. CDR1 and CDR2 from the germline V gene are DFQATT and SNEGSKA (reference sequence). Trimming took 3 bases from V and 5 from J, leaving 5 bases between them. The CDR3 bases are TGCAGTGCTAGTCTAGACAATGAGCAGTTCTTC. Translated, it gives CSASLDNEQFF.

The chain carries TRBV6-6 and TRBJ1-1; 7 bases align to TRBD1. This CDR3 has 14 residues. J was trimmed by 4 bases and V by 5 bases; bases with no gene match: 7. Germline lookup yields CDR1 MNHNY and CDR2 SVGAGI (reference sequence). The CDR3: CASSATGLGTEAFF. The DNA for the CDR3 is TGTGCCAGCAGTGCGACAGGGCTGGGCACTGAAGCTTTCTTT.

The gene calls are TRBV6-5 and TRBJ2-2; TRBD1 might be the D (6 bases). The V end was cut by 6 bases, the J end by 9 bases, with 17 bases between. Germline V CDR1 and CDR2: MNHEY, SVGAGI. CDR3 length equals 14 residues. The chain's CDR3 is CASRPTGYRRELFF. The CDR3 bases are TGTGCCAGCAGGCCTACAGGGTACCGTAGGGAGCTGTTTTTT.